This T cell receptor (beta chain) emerged from a study of blood T cell repertoires in COVID-19. CDR3 length: 13 residues. Germline values: CDR1 KGHSH, CDR2 LQKENI. Trimming left V 0 bases short and J 8 bases short, with 10 bases between. Authors' analysis steps: Amplifying reference gene primers gave estimates of nucleated cell counts. Using immunoSEQ multiplex PCR, the repertoire was profiled, and TCRdb retains in-frame clones only, with some absent. V, J and clone size reflect that table, while D and trimming were determined from the DNA. The sample includes 200,000 to 250,000 clones, approximately 80% of them seen just once.

The sample comprised peripheral blood. The V call is TRBV18, the J call TRBJ1-1; perhaps TRBD1 as D (5 bases). The TCR was taken from a human donor in a cohort sampled during active COVID-19. The CDR3 here is CASSPPARAEAFF. The CDR3 DNA reads as TGTGCCAGCTCACCACCTGCCAGGGCGGAAGCTTTCTTT.